The 13 T cell receptor beta chains reported below all come from one sample, sequenced in a study of T cell responses to AZD1222 COVID-19 vaccine. Profiled with immunoSEQ multiplex PCR; TCRdb holds only in-frame clones, not every one. Found here are 120,000 to 150,000 clones, more than 75% of them singletons; the top ten hold roughly 4.5%. Here the sequenced sample was peripheral blood, taken on day 0 of MenACWY control vaccination. The source of these receptors is an adult in good health.

The V call is TRBV29-1, the J call TRBJ1-1; 7 bases map to TRBD1. Germline CDR1 is SQVTM and CDR2 is ANQGSEA. This CDR3 contains 14 residues. Trimming removed 6 bases from V and 3 bases from J; junction bases left unmatched: 10. The CDR3 DNA follows: TGCAGCGTAAACCCCCAGGGGGAGGACACTGAAGCTTTCTTT. Its protein is CSVNPQGEDTEAFF.

This chain joins TRBV12-3 or TRBV12-4 and TRBJ2-3; D not certain. V lost 7 bases and J 5 bases, leaving 13 bases between the germline ends. This CDR3 comprises 13 residues. CDR3 residues: CASTLLGQDTQYF. The CDR3 nucleotides are TGTGCCAGCACCCTCTTGGGCCAAGATACGCAGTATTTT.

The chain uses TRBV4-2 and TRBJ2-5; 9 positions agree with TRBD2. The germline V gene has CDR1 LGHNA and CDR2 YNFKEQ. V shed 4 bases and J 2 bases; nucleotides not matched to a gene: 5. The CDR3 is 15 amino acids. The chain's CDR3 is CASSLRSGGQETQYF. The CDR3 DNA follows: TGTGCCAGCAGCCTCCGGAGCGGGGGGCAAGAGACCCAGTACTTC.

The rearrangement links TRBV11-2 to TRBJ1-3; 8 bases are a match to TRBD1. This CDR3 is 16 amino acids long. V shed 5 bases and J 2 bases; nucleotides not matched to a gene: 8. Germline V gene lookup returns CDR1 SGHAT and CDR2 FQNNGV. The CDR3: CASSAYTQGAGNTIYF. In DNA form, the CDR3 reads TGTGCCAGCAGCGCATACACACAGGGGGCTGGAAACACCATATATTTT.

The chain has TRBV19 and TRBJ2-7, with a weak D call TRBD1 (5 bases). Germline V CDR1 and CDR2: LNHDA, SQIVND (reference sequence). The CDR3 has 13 amino acids. Trimming stripped 6 bases from V and 7 bases from J, with 16 bases between. The CDR3 nucleotides are TGTGCCAGTAGCACTACCTGGGGCTCGGAGCAGTACTTC. Translation gives CASSTTWGSEQYF.

This sequence joins TRBV3-1 (or the pseudogene TRBV3-2) and TRBJ2-2; no clear D. Trimming pared 1 base from V and 7 bases from J, leaving 13 bases between. CDR1 and CDR2 (germline): LGHDT, YNNKEL (reference sequence). The CDR3 is made up of 15 amino acids. CDR3 protein: CASSQGRALGGELFF. In DNA, the CDR3 is TGTGCCAGCAGCCAAGGCCGGGCCCTTGGCGGGGAGCTGTTTTTT.

This clone came up a few times. The rearrangement links TRBV7-8 to TRBJ2-2, with D hard to call. In germline, CDR1 is SGHVS, CDR2 FQNEAQ. The CDR3 runs 15 residues. V was pared by 5 bases and J by 8 bases, with 18 bases between. The DNA for the CDR3 is TGTGCCAGCAGCCAATCGGGCAGGCGGCGTGGGGAGCTGTTTTTT. This gives the protein CASSQSGRRRGELFF.

This chain connects TRBV6-5 to TRBJ1-2; perhaps TRBD1 as D (5 bases). Trimming took 8 bases from V and 1 from J, leaving 14 bases between them. The CDR3 runs 14 residues. Germline CDR1 and CDR2: MNHEY and SVGAGI. The CDR3: CASGAGMINYGYTF. CDR3 in DNA: TGTGCCAGCGGAGCAGGGATGATTAACTATGGCTACACCTTC.

The chain carries TRBV11-2 and TRBJ2-3; unclear D gene. The CDR3 covers 13 residues. Germline lookup yields CDR1 SGHAT and CDR2 FQNNGV. The V end lost 5 bases, the J end lost 8 bases, and 14 bases lay between the germline ends. This chain's CDR3 is CASSPDTTSTQYF. CDR3 coding DNA: TGTGCCAGCAGCCCCGACACCACCAGTACGCAGTATTTT.

This clone was recorded at least ten times. The gene calls are TRBV6-1 and TRBJ1-6; no clear D gene. V lost 1 base, J lost 7 bases, and 11 bases lay in between. Looked up from germline, CDR1 is MNHNS and CDR2 is SASEGT. The CDR3 loop spans 15 amino acids. The CDR3 region is CASSEDWEVNSPLHF. In DNA form, the CDR3 reads TGTGCCAGCAGTGAAGACTGGGAGGTGAATTCACCCCTCCACTTT.

The chain carries TRBV11-2 and TRBJ2-7; D not resolved. The CDR3 has 15 residues. The V gene lost 1 base and the J gene lost 2 bases, with 12 bases spanning the gap. CDR1 is SGHAT and CDR2 is FQNNGV in the germline V gene. DNA of the CDR3: TGTGCCAGCAGCTTAGGCAGAGTGAAGACCTACGAGCAGTACTTC. This encodes CASSLGRVKTYEQYF. The full variable domain, in which reference TRBV11-2 and TRBJ2-7 provide the parts outside the CDR3, is EAGVAQSPRYKIIEKRQSVAFWCNPISGHATLYWYQQILGQGPKLLIQFQNNGVVDDSQLPKDRFSAERLKGVDSTLKIQPAKLEDSAVYLCASSLGRVKTYEQYFGPGTRLTVT.

V and J are TRBV24-1 and TRBJ2-5; no reliable D call. Germline CDR1 reads KGHDR; CDR2 reads SFDVKD. The CDR3 extends over 12 amino acids. V was trimmed by 9 bases and J by 5 bases, leaving 12 bases between them. CDR3 sequence reads: CATSGSTETQYF. For the CDR3, the DNA is TGTGCCACCTCTGGCAGCACGGAGACCCAGTACTTC.

CDR3 protein: CASSSSGTYTEAFF. CDR3 coding DNA: TGCGCCAGCAGTTCGTCCGGGACATACACTGAAGCTTTCTTT. The rearrangement uses TRBV5-1 and TRBJ1-1, with D perhaps TRBD1 (6 bases). This CDR3 contains 14 residues. Per germline, CDR1 SGHRS and CDR2 YFSETQ. Deletions cut 5 bases from V and 3 bases from J, with 14 bases between.